This section outlines one T cell receptor (beta chain) sequence together with its context. Its target is not known. This sample was taken from a study of T cell responses to AZD1222 COVID-19 vaccine. The study's findings and limits: Compared with day 0, the breadth and depth of the Spike-specific TCR repertoire rose significantly after two doses of AZD1222.

J lost 1 base, V lost 4 bases, and 4 bases had no gene match. The length of the CDR3 is 15 residues. Germline lookup yields CDR1 LNHDA and CDR2 SQIVND (reference sequence). Sequencing used immunoSEQ multiplex PCR; TCRdb keeps in-frame clones, though not all of them. Of around 80,000 clones in the sample, 80% to 90% were seen once. The sample consisted of peripheral blood, taken 28 days after the second AZD1222 dose. The clonotype was recovered from an adult who received the AZD1222 COVID-19 vaccine. The chain combines TRBV19 with TRBJ2-7; TRBD1 aligns across 10 bases. The CDR3 is CASSRPGQGSYEQYF. As DNA, the CDR3 is TGTGCCAGTAGTAGGCCGGGACAGGGGTCCTACGAGCAGTACTTC.